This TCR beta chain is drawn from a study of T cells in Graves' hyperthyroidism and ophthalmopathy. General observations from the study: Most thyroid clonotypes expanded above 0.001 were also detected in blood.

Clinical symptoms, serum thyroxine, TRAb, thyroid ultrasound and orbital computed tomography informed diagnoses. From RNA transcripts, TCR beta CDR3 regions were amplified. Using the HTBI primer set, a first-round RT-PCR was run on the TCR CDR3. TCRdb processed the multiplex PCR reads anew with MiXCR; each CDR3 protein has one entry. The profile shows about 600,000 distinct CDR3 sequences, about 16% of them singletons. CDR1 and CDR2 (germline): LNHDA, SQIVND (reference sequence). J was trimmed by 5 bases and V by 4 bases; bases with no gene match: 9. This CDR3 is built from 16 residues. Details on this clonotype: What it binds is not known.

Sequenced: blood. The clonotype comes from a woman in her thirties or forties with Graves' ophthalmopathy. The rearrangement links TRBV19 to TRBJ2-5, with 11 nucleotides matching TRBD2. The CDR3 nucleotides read TGTGCCAGTAGTAAACAACTAGCGGGAGTGGGTGAGACCCAGTACTTC. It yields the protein CASSKQLAGVGETQYF.